This record looks at one T cell receptor beta chain sequence and its context. Original handling: Reference gene primer amplification gave nucleated cell count estimates. Using immunoSEQ multiplex PCR, the repertoire was profiled, and TCRdb retains in-frame clones only, with some absent. V, J and clone size are those of that table, while D and trimming were read from the DNA. This table has 210,000 or so clones, approximately 81% appearing once. These data come from a study of blood T cell repertoires in COVID-19. Study details: The study drew acute and convalescent COVID-19 samples from the United States, Italy and Spain.

Trimming took off 1 base at V and 8 bases at J, with 8 bases between the two ends. The CDR3 spans 12 residues. This TCR was sampled from an elderly woman with acute or convalescent COVID-19. The V call is TRBV12-3 or TRBV12-4, the J call TRBJ1-2; D not resolved. Sequenced: peripheral blood. The CDR3 DNA follows: TGTGCCAGCAGTTTAGTAGGGAGCGGCTACACCTTC. This codes for CASSLVGSGYTF.